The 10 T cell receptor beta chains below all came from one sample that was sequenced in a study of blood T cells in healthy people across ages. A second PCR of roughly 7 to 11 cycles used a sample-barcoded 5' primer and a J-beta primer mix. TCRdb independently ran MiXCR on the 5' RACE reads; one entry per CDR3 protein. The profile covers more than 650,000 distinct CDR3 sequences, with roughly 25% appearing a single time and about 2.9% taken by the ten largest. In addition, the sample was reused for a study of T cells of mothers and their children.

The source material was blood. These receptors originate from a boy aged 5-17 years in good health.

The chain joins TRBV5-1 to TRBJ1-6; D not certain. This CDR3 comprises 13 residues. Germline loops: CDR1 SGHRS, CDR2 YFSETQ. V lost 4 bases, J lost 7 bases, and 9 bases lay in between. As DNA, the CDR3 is TGCGCCAGCAGCCCAGACGCGAATTCACCCCTCCACTTT. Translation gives CASSPDANSPLHF.

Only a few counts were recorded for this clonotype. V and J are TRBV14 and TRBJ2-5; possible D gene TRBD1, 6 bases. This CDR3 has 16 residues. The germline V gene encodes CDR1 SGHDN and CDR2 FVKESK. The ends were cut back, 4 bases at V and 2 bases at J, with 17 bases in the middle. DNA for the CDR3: TGTGCCAGCAGCCGCCGCGTAAGGGGGACACAAGAGACCCAGTACTTC. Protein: CASSRRVRGTQETQYF.

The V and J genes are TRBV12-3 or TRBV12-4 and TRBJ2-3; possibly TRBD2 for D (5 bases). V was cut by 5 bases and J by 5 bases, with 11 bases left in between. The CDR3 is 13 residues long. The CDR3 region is CASSIGLLDTQYF. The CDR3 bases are TGTGCCAGCAGTATAGGACTCTTAGATACGCAGTATTTT.

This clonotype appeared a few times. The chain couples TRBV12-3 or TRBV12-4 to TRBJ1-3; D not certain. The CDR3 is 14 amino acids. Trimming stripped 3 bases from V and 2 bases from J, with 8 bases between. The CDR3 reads CASSFSMTGNTIYF. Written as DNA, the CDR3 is TGTGCCAGCAGTTTTAGCATGACTGGAAACACCATATATTTT.

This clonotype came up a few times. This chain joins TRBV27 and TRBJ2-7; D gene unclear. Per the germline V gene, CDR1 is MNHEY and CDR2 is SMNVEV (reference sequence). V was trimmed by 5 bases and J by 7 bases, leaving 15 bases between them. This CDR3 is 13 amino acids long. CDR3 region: CASSPGLTLEQYF. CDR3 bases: TGTGCCAGCAGTCCGGGTCTGACCTTAGAGCAGTACTTC.

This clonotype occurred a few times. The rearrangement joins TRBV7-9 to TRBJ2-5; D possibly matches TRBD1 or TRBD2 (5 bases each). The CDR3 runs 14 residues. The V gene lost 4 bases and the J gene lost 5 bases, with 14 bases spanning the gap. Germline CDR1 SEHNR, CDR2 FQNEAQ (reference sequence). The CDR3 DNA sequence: TGTGCCAGCAGCTCAGTGGGGGTCAGCGAGACCCAGTACTTC. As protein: CASSSVGVSETQYF.

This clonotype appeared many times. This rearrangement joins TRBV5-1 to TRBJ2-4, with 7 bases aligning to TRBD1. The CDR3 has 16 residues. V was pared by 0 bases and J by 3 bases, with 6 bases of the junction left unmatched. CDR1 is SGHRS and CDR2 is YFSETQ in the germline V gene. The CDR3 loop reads CASSLAGTDGKNIQYF. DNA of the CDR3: TGCGCCAGCAGCTTGGCTGGGACAGACGGCAAAAACATTCAGTACTTC.

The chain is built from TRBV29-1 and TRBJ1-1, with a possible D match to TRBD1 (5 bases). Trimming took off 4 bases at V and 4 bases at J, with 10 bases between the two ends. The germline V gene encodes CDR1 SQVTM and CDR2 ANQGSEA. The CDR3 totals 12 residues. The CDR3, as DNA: TGCAGCGTTGTCTGGGGGTCCACTGAAGCTTTCTTT. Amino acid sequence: CSVVWGSTEAFF.

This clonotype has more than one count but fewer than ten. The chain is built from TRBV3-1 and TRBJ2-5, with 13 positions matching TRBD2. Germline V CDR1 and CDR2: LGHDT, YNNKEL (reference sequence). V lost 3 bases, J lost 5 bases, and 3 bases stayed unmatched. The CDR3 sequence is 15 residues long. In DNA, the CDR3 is TGTGCCAGCAGCCACGGGACTAGCGGGGCGGAGACCCAGTACTTC. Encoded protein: CASSHGTSGAETQYF.

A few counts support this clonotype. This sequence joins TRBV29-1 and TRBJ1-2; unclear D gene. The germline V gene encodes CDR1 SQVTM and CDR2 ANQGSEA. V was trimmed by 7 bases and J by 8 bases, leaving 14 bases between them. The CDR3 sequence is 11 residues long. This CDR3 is CSAEGEGGYTF. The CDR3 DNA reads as TGCAGCGCCGAGGGAGAAGGAGGCTACACCTTC.